The 11 T cell receptor beta chains presented below share a single source sample, sequenced in a study of CXCR3-negative and CXCR3-positive naive CD8 T cells. General study results and limits: CXCR3-positive naive cells carried more hydrophobic TRB CDR3s than CXCR3-negative ones.

Their specific antigens are unknown. Via 5' RACE with UMI labels, TRB cDNA libraries were prepared. TCRdb re-called the 5' RACE reads; every CDR3 protein appears as one record, without DNA. Recorded for this sample: some 130,000 distinct CDR3 sequences. The specimen was naive CXCR3+ CD8+ T cells from blood. Noted subset: CD45RO-CCR7+CD27+CD95- naive CD8+ T cells expressing CXCR3 (TNR3+). The origin of the receptors is a human donor in good health. Some clones in this sample may be carry-over from other donors' samples.

The chain links TRBV12-3 or TRBV12-4 to TRBJ2-1; checking the TCRdb D call of TRBD2 is not possible without DNA. The CDR3 spans 19 residues. CDR3 region: CASSLPGLAGARSYNEQFF.

V usage is TRBV15 and J usage is TRBJ1-1. Germline V gene sequence: CDR1 LNHNV, CDR2 YYDKDF (reference sequence). This CDR3 region has 13 residues. CDR3 in amino acids: CATSTRTYTEAFF.

This rearrangement joins TRBV7-9 to TRBJ1-6. The CDR3 is 12 residues long. Per germline, CDR1 SEHNR and CDR2 FQNEAQ (reference sequence). CDR3 protein: CASSSDNSPLHF.

The rearrangement links TRBV20-1 to TRBJ2-7; the D call of TRBD1 rests on TCRdb alone, since no DNA is present to check it. Germline V gene sequence: CDR1 DFQATT, CDR2 SNEGSKA (reference sequence). The CDR3 has 13 amino acids. CDR3 sequence reads: CSARADNSYEQYF.

This chain connects TRBV7-9 to TRBJ1-2. The germline CDR1 and CDR2 sequences are SEHNR and FQNEAQ (reference sequence). The CDR3 consists of 14 residues. This CDR3 is CASKNEESKYGYTF. Full variable domain (missing parts from reference TRBV7-9 and TRBJ1-2): DTGVSQNPRHKITKRGQNVTFRCDPISEHNRLYWYRQTLGQGPEFLTYFQNEAQLEKSRLLSDRFSAERPKGSFSTLEIQRTEQGDSAMYLCASKNEESKYGYTFGSGTRLTVV.

The rearrangement joins TRBV25-1 to TRBJ2-1; without DNA, the TCRdb call of TRBD1 cannot be checked. The CDR3 contains 15 residues. CDR1 is MGHDK, CDR2 SYGVNS, per germline. The CDR3 here is CASSSRQGRYNEQFF.

V usage is TRBV7-6 and J usage is TRBJ1-1; absent DNA, TCRdb's TRBD1 call cannot be checked. The CDR3 length is 14 residues. In germline, CDR1 is SGHVS, CDR2 FNYEAQ. The CDR3 protein is CANSSGTGNTEAFF.

This chain links TRBV7-9 with TRBJ2-7. From germline, CDR1 is SEHNR and CDR2 FQNEAQ (reference sequence). This CDR3 contains 11 residues. The CDR3 spells CASTTTYEQYF.

CDR3 sequence reads: CASTLLSTGRGYTF. V gene TRBV7-2 combines with J gene TRBJ1-2; TCRdb outputs TRBD1, but without DNA this stays unchecked. The V gene's germline CDR1 is SGHTA and CDR2 FQGNSA. This CDR3 region has 14 residues.

The chain couples TRBV7-2 to TRBJ2-5; the TCRdb call, TRBD2, lacks DNA for checking. CDR3 length: 16 amino acids. Germline V CDR1 and CDR2: SGHTA, FQGNSA. This CDR3 reads CASSSGLAGGQETQYF.

The J gene is TRBJ1-1, the V gene TRBV7-9; the D gene TCRdb calls, TRBD1, cannot be checked with no DNA. The CDR3 sequence is 15 residues long. The germline CDR1 and CDR2 sequences are SEHNR and FQNEAQ (reference sequence). This chain's CDR3 is CASSPPRGQGTEAFF.